This T cell receptor (beta chain) was retrieved from a study of T cell repertoires in cytomegalovirus infection. General study results and limits: HLA-C-restricted, CMV-specific TCR beta clonotypes were dominant ex vivo.

TCRdb recomputed calls from the reads with MiXCR, one row per CDR3 protein. The sample lists roughly 760,000 distinct CDR3 sequences, roughly 35% occurring once. Concerning this clonotype itself: Its matching antigen is unknown.

The CDR3 length is 16 residues. Germline-derived CDR1 and CDR2 are MNHEY and SVGAGI. Trimming removed 2 bases from V and 2 bases from J; junction bases left unmatched: 4. This chain joins TRBV6-5 and TRBJ2-1; 9 positions match TRBD2. The sequenced material came from PBMCs. This clonotype was sampled from a human donor in good health (CMV status not recorded). Some clones in this sample may be carry-over from other donors' samples. The CDR3 sequence is CASSYETSGTYNEQFF. CDR3 bases: TGTGCCAGCAGTTACGAGACTAGCGGAACCTACAATGAGCAGTTCTTC.